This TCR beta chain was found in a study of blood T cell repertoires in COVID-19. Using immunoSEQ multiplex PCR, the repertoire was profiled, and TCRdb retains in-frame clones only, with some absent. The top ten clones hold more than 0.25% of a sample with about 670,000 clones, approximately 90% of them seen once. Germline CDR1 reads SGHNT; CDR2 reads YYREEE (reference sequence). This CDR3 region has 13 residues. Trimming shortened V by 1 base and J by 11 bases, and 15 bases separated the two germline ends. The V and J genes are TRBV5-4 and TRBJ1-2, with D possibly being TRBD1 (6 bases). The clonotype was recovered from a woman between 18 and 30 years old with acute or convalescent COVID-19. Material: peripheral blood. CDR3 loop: CASSLTTFQGYTF. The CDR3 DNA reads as TGTGCCAGCAGCTTGACGACATTCCAGGGGTACACCTTC. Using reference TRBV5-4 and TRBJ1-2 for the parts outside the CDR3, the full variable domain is ETGVTQSPTHLIKTRGQQVTLRCSSQSGHNTVSWYQQALGQGPQFIFQYYREEENGRGNFPPRFSGLQFPNYSSELNVNALELDDSALYLCASSLTTFQGYTFGSGTRLTVV.